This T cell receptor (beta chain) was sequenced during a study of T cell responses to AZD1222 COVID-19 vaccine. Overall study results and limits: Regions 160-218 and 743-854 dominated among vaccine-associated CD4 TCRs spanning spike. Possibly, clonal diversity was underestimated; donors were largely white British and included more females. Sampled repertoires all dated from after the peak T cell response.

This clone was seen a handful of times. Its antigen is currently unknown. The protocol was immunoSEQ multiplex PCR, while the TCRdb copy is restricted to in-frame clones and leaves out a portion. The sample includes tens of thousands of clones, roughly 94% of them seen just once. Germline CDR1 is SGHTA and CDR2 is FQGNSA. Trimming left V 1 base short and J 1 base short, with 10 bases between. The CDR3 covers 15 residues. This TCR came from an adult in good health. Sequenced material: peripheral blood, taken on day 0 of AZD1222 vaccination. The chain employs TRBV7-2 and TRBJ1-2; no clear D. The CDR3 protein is CASSLDPGNNYGYTF. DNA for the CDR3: TGTGCCAGCAGCTTAGACCCAGGAAATAACTATGGCTACACCTTC.